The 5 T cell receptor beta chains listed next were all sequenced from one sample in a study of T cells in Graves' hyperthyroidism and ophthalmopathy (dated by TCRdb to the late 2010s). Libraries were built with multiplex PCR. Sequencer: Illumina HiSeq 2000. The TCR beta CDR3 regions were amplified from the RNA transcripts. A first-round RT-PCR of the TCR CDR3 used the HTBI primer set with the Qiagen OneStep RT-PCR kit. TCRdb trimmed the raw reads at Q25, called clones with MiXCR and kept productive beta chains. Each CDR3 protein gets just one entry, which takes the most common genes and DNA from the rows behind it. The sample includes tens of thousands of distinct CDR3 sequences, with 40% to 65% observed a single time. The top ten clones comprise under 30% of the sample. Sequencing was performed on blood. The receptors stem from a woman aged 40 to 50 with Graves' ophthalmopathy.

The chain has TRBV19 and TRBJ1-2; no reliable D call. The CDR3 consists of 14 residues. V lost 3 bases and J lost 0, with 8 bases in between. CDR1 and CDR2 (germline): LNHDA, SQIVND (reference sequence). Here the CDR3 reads CASSILSANYGYTF. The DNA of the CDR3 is TGTGCCAGTAGTATCTTGAGTGCTAACTATGGCTACACCTTC.

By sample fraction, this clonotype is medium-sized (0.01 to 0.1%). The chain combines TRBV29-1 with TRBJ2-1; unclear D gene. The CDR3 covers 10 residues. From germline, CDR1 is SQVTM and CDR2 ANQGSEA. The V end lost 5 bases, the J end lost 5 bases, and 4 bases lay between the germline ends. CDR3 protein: CSVRDNEQFF. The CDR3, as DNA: TGCAGCGTTAGGGACAATGAGCAGTTCTTC.

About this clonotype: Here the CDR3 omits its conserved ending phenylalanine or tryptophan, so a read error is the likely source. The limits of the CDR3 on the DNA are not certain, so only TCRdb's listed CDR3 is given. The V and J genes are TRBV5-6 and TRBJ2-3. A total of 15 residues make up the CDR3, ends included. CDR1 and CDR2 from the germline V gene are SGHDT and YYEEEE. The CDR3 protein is CASTLFQTHTDTQCV.

The chain's CDR3 is CATSPRGRGGVNTEAFF. DNA of the CDR3: TGTGCCACCAGCCCCCGGGGGCGAGGAGGGGTGAACACTGAAGCTTTCTTT. This rearrangement joins TRBV15 to TRBJ1-1; D might be TRBD1 (6 bases). The CDR3 contains 17 residues. Germline V gene data show CDR1 as LNHNV and CDR2 as YYDKDF (reference sequence). V gave up 5 bases and J gave up 0 bases, with 19 bases separating them.

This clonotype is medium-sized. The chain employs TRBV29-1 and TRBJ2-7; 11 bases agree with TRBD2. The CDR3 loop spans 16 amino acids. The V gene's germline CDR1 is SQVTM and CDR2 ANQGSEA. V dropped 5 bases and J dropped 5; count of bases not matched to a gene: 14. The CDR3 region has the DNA TGCAGCGTTACGCAGGGGGGTAGCGGGAGGGCAGACGAGCAGTACTTC. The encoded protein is CSVTQGGSGRADEQYF.